The 22 T cell receptor beta chains given below trace back to one sample, sequenced in a study of T cells after yellow fever vaccination. TCRdb reanalysed the 5' RACE reads using MiXCR and keeps one entry per CDR3 protein. The sample gives about 340,000 distinct CDR3 sequences, 7.5% to 9% of which show up once; over 15% is in the top ten. The material was PBMCs, obtained on the day of the first yellow fever vaccination. These receptors were obtained from a man aged 18 to 35 who received the YFV17D yellow fever vaccine.

V gene TRBV4-1 combines with J gene TRBJ2-7, with TRBD2 matching over 10 bases. With 4 bases clipped from V and 1 base from J, the junction kept 7 bases outside the gene matches. The CDR3 totals 16 residues. Germline V lookup: CDR1 MGHRA, CDR2 YSYEKL. CDR3 residues: CASSRVAGGPSYEQYV. Here the CDR3 DNA reads TGCGCCAGCAGCCGAGTAGCGGGGGGACCTTCCTACGAGCAGTACGTC.

This clonotype was recorded at least ten times. The gene calls are TRBV7-9 and TRBJ2-4; a weak D match, TRBD2 (6 bases). With 4 bases removed from V and 3 bases from J, the gap between germline ends came to 16 bases. From germline, CDR1 is SEHNR and CDR2 FQNEAQ (reference sequence). The CDR3 has 16 residues. The CDR3 loop reads CASSSQEGIGKNIQYF. The CDR3 coding sequence is TGTGCCAGCAGCTCTCAGGAGGGGATAGGCAAAAACATTCAGTACTTC. Full variable domain (outside the CDR3, taken from reference TRBV7-9 and TRBJ2-4): DTGVSQNPRHKITKRGQNVTFRCDPISEHNRLYWYRQTLGQGPEFLTYFQNEAQLEKSRLLSDRFSAERPKGSFSTLEIQRTEQGDSAMYLCASSSQEGIGKNIQYFGAGTRLSVL.

The chain recombines TRBV28 with TRBJ2-1; D is unresolved. Trimming removed 2 bases at V and 3 bases at J, with 5 bases between. CDR3 length: 13 residues. The germline CDR1 and CDR2 sequences are MDHEN and SYDVKM. The DNA of the CDR3 is TGTGCCAGCAGTTTACAGAACTACAATGAGCAGTTCTTC. Its protein is CASSLQNYNEQFF. Complete variable domain (other parts from reference TRBV28 and TRBJ2-1): DVKVTQSSRYLVKRTGEKVFLECVQDMDHENMFWYRQDPGLGLRLIYFSYDVKMKEKGDIPEGYSVSREKKERFSLILESASTNQTSMYLCASSLQNYNEQFFGPGTRLTVL.

This clonotype was recorded many times. The chain has TRBV7-9 and TRBJ2-1, with 11 bases matching TRBD2. V lost 3 bases, J lost 4 bases, and 5 bases stayed unmatched. Germline CDR1 and CDR2: SEHNR and FQNEAQ (reference sequence). The CDR3 has 16 amino acids. The CDR3 bases are TGTGCCAGCAGCTTTCTAGCGGGGGGATTGTACAATGAGCAGTTCTTC. Translating gives CASSFLAGGLYNEQFF.

The gene calls are TRBV12-3 or TRBV12-4 and TRBJ2-2; unclear D gene. The CDR3 totals 17 residues. This CDR3 reads CTCSLGFETANTGELFF. The CDR3 DNA sequence: TGTACCTGCAGTTTAGGTTTTGAGACGGCGAACACCGGGGAGCTGTTTTTT.

The chain is built from TRBV7-9 and TRBJ1-6, with a weak D call TRBD1 (5 bases). The V gene lost 3 bases and the J gene lost 13 bases, with 16 bases spanning the gap. Germline-derived CDR1 and CDR2 are SEHNR and FQNEAQ (reference sequence). This CDR3 has 14 residues. This CDR3 reads CASSFMKGVSPLHF. The CDR3 DNA is TGTGCCAGCAGCTTTATGAAAGGGGTTTCCCCCCTCCACTTT.

The J gene is TRBJ2-1, the V gene TRBV12-3 or TRBV12-4, with 9 bases identical to TRBD1. CDR3 length equals 15 residues. J was trimmed by 1 base and V by 7 bases; bases with no gene match: 5. The chain's CDR3 is CASNKDRGSYNEQFF. In nucleotides, the CDR3 is TGTGCCAGCAATAAGGACAGGGGTTCCTACAATGAGCAGTTCTTC.

The chain carries TRBV20-1 and TRBJ2-5; possible D gene TRBD2, 6 bases. Germline V gene data show CDR1 as DFQATT and CDR2 as SNEGSKA (reference sequence). V gave up 3 bases and J gave up 7 bases, with 18 bases separating them. CDR3 length: 14 amino acids. CDR3 coding DNA: TGCAGTGCTAGGCCGGGACTGCTGCCTTGGACCCAGTACTTC. Protein product: CSARPGLLPWTQYF.

This clonotype has only a few counts. The chain combines TRBV5-1 with TRBJ2-2; D is possibly TRBD2 (7 bases). Trimming pared 1 base from V and 4 bases from J, leaving 17 bases between. There are 17 residues in the CDR3. Looked up from germline, CDR1 is SGHRS and CDR2 is YFSETQ. The CDR3 DNA reads as TGCGCCAGCAGCTTGTACGTCGGCGGGGGCCTCACCGGGGAGCTGTTTTTT. It is translated as CASSLYVGGGLTGELFF.

This clonotype was counted many times. This sequence joins TRBV5-1 and TRBJ1-1; 8 bases match TRBD1. The V gene end was trimmed by 4 bases and the J gene end by 4 bases; junction bases not matched to a gene: 12. Germline CDR1 reads SGHRS; CDR2 reads YFSETQ. This CDR3 is built from 16 residues. The CDR3 region is CASSLGQGGMGTEAFF. The CDR3 DNA is TGCGCCAGCAGCCTTGGACAGGGCGGTATGGGCACTGAAGCTTTCTTT.

This chain connects TRBV12-3 or TRBV12-4 to TRBJ1-6; D is possibly TRBD1 (6 bases). V was trimmed by 6 bases and J by 9 bases, leaving 15 bases between them. This CDR3 spans 14 amino acids. Here the CDR3 reads CASRAGGLTSPLHF. The CDR3 nucleotides are TGTGCCAGCAGGGCCGGGGGCTTGACTTCACCCCTCCACTTT.

This clonotype was picked up many times. V is TRBV5-1 and J is TRBJ2-6; D perhaps matches TRBD2 (5 bases). The germline CDR1 and CDR2 sequences are SGHRS and YFSETQ. V gave up 5 bases and J gave up 1 base, with 7 bases separating them. This CDR3 is built from 14 residues. Written as DNA, the CDR3 is TGCGCCAGCAGTGAGGGTTCTGGGGCCAACGTCCTGACTTTC. It encodes CASSEGSGANVLTF.

The chain employs TRBV18 and TRBJ1-5, with D perhaps matching TRBD1 (6 bases). The CDR3 length is 13 residues. Germline V CDR1 and CDR2: KGHSH, LQKENI. V was trimmed by 4 bases and J by 7 bases, leaving 11 bases between them. Here the CDR3 DNA reads TGTGCCAGCTCACAGGGAGGACAGCAGCCCCAGCATTTT. Translation: CASSQGGQQPQHF.

This rearrangement joins TRBV20-1 to TRBJ2-3, with 8 bases matching TRBD2. CDR1 is DFQATT, CDR2 SNEGSKA, per germline (reference sequence). V lost 1 base to trimming and J lost 4 bases; unmatched junction nucleotides: 10. The CDR3 contains 16 residues. Written as DNA, the CDR3 is TGCAGTGCTAGAGTCGCCTCCGGGGGGGCCGCAGATACGCAGTATTTT. Protein: CSARVASGGAADTQYF.

A few counts support this clonotype. The V gene is TRBV4-2, the J gene TRBJ2-2, with TRBD1 matching over 10 bases. This CDR3 contains 16 residues. J lost 3 bases, V lost 0 bases, and 1 base had no gene match. Germline loops: CDR1 LGHNA, CDR2 YNFKEQ. The CDR3 here is CASSQEGTGDTGELFF. The CDR3 nucleotides are TGTGCCAGCAGCCAAGAAGGGACAGGGGACACCGGGGAGCTGTTTTTT.

This clonotype showed up just once. The V gene is TRBV7-9, the J gene TRBJ1-4; D unclear. V was trimmed by 5 bases and J by 8 bases, leaving 12 bases between them. The CDR3 loop spans 13 amino acids. Germline V gene lookup returns CDR1 SEHNR and CDR2 FQNEAQ (reference sequence). Here the CDR3 reads CASSPLVHEKLFF. CDR3 sequence (DNA): TGTGCCAGCAGCCCTCTAGTTCACGAAAAACTGTTTTTT.

The J gene is TRBJ1-1, the V gene TRBV5-1; D gene ambiguous. CDR1 is SGHRS and CDR2 is YFSETQ in the germline V gene. CDR3 length equals 15 residues. V dropped 0 bases and J dropped 0 bases, with 9 bases sitting between them. CDR3 protein: CASSLATRVNTEAFF. The CDR3 DNA follows: TGCGCCAGCAGCTTGGCTACACGGGTGAACACTGAAGCTTTCTTT. Drawing the rest from reference TRBV5-1 and TRBJ1-1, the complete variable domain is KAGVTQTPRYLIKTRGQQVTLSCSPISGHRSVSWYQQTPGQGLQFLFEYFSETQRNKGNFPGRFSGRQFSNSRSEMNVSTLELGDSALYLCASSLATRVNTEAFFGQGTRLTVV.

This clonotype was seen repeatedly, ten times or more. This chain uses TRBV12-3 or TRBV12-4 with TRBJ2-5, with D perhaps TRBD1 (6 bases). V was trimmed by 3 bases and J by 8 bases, leaving 13 bases between them. The CDR3 spans 13 residues. CDR3 bases: TGTGCCAGCAGTTTCGGGACACCCGATACCCAGTACTTC. This translates into CASSFGTPDTQYF.

A few counts support this clonotype. This chain joins TRBV7-2 and TRBJ1-2; a possible D gene is TRBD1 (5 bases). The length of the CDR3 is 13 residues. Germline-derived CDR1 and CDR2 are SGHTA and FQGNSA. Trimming took off 7 bases at V and 4 bases at J, with 13 bases between the two ends. The CDR3 here is CASTRDLFYGYTF. DNA of the CDR3: TGTGCCAGCACACGGGACTTGTTCTATGGCTACACCTTC.

There are a few counts of this clonotype. The chain recombines TRBV28 with TRBJ2-7, with D possibly being TRBD1 or TRBD2 (5 bases each). The CDR3 consists of 13 residues. V gave up 3 bases and J gave up 0 bases, with 6 bases separating them. CDR1 and CDR2 from the germline V gene are MDHEN and SYDVKM. The CDR3 coding sequence is TGTGCCAGCAGTTTTGGGGGCTCCTACGAGCAGTACGTC. This gives the protein CASSFGGSYEQYV.

This clonotype was detected a few times. The gene calls are TRBV6-5 and TRBJ1-2, with a tentative D call TRBD1 (6 bases). The V and J ends lost 0 bases and 8 bases respectively, with 16 bases between them. The germline gives CDR1 MNHEY, CDR2 SVGAGI. The CDR3 is 15 amino acids. CDR3 in DNA: TGTGCCAGCAGTTACTCGGGGCAGGGGCTGGGGGGCTACACCTTC. Translating gives CASSYSGQGLGGYTF.

This clonotype has just a few counts. CDR3 nucleotides: TGTGCCAGCAGCTCCACGGACATCTACGAGCAGTACTTC. This translates into CASSSTDIYEQYF. The chain carries TRBV7-6 and TRBJ2-7; tentatively, D is TRBD1 (5 bases). V was trimmed by 4 bases and J by 3 bases, leaving 10 bases between them. The germline V gene encodes CDR1 SGHVS and CDR2 FNYEAQ. CDR3 length: 13 residues. The variable domain in full, with the rest retrieved from reference TRBV7-6 and TRBJ2-7, is GAGVSQSPRYKVTKRGQDVALRCDPISGHVSLYWYRQALGQGPEFLTYFNYEAQQDKSGLPNDRFSAERPEGSISTLTIQRTEQRDSAMYRCASSSTDIYEQYFGPGTRLTVT.